Presented here are 3 T cell receptor beta chains from one specimen sequenced in a study of regulatory T cells in long-lasting Graves disease. Time point described: persistent/refractory GD, antithyroid drugs over 5 years with positive TRAb. PBMC RNA was the source of the TCR library. Construction of the TCR beta libraries employed iRepertoire HTBI primers in conjunction with Arm-PCR of CDR3 regions. MiXCR, applied by TCRdb to the multiplex PCR reads, yields one record per CDR3 protein. The table has hundreds of thousands of distinct CDR3 sequences, roughly 21% seen once; the top ten hold less than 35%. This material consisted of peripheral blood mononuclear cells (PBMCs), taken when the disease was refractory, from a patient treated with antithyroid drugs. These receptors were collected from a female donor with Graves disease.

In this sample, this clonotype turned up many times. The chain has TRBV27 and TRBJ1-5, with D uncertain. V gave up 4 bases and J gave up 7 bases, with 11 bases separating them. Germline V gene sequence: CDR1 MNHEY, CDR2 SMNVEV (reference sequence). This CDR3 comprises 13 residues. CDR3 sequence (DNA): TGTGCCAGCAGTTCCAAGGGCCGGCAGCCCCAGCATTTT. Amino acid sequence: CASSSKGRQPQHF.

This clonotype has only a few counts. The chain recombines TRBV18 with TRBJ1-1, with D unresolved. Per the germline V gene, CDR1 is KGHSH and CDR2 is LQKENI. V gave up 8 bases and J gave up 4 bases, with 17 bases separating them. The CDR3 contains 14 residues. In DNA, the CDR3 is TGTGCCAGCCTCCAGAACCGAGGTGGCACTGAAGCTTTCTTT. Protein sequence: CASLQNRGGTEAFF.

This clonotype was recorded many times. The chain joins TRBV27 to TRBJ1-6; 7 nucleotides match TRBD1. The CDR3 covers 14 residues. V lost 5 bases to trimming and J lost 8 bases; unmatched junction nucleotides: 6. Germline V gene data show CDR1 as MNHEY and CDR2 as SMNVEV (reference sequence). DNA of the CDR3: TGTGCCAGCAGTATACAGGGGTCGGATTCACCCCTCCACTTT. Translation: CASSIQGSDSPLHF.